The sample holds one count of the clone carrying this T cell receptor beta chain. These data originate in a study of T cell changes during pregnancy in multiple sclerosis. Generated by immunoSEQ multiplex PCR, the TCRdb table keeps only in-frame clones and is missing some. The sample holds tens of thousands of clones; 80% to 95% are singletons and the top ten take less than 0.65%. The TCR originated in a female donor with multiple sclerosis, enrolled in a pregnancy study. The specimen comprised CD4+ T cells from peripheral blood mononuclear cells, sampled in the third trimester of pregnancy.

The CDR3 DNA follows: TGCAGCGTTGTCCTAAGACGGGTAGCTGGGGCCAACGTCCTGACTTTC. Its protein product is CSVVLRRVAGANVLTF. V gene TRBV29-1 combines with J gene TRBJ2-6; no reliable D call. Trimming left V 4 bases short and J 2 bases short, with 15 bases between. Germline CDR1 reads SQVTM; CDR2 reads ANQGSEA. This CDR3 spans 16 amino acids.